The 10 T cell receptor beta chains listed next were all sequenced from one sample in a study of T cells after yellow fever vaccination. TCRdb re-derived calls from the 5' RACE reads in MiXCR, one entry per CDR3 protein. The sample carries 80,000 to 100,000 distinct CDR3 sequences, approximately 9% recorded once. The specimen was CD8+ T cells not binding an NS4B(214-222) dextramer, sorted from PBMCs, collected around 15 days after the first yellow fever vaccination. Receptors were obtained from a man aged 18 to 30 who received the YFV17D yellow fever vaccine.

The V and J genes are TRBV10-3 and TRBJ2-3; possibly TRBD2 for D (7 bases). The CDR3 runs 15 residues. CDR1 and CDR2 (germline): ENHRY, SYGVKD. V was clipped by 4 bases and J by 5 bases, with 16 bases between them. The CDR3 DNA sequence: TGTGCCATCAGTGTCTTGGGGGGGGCGGGAGATACGCAGTATTTT. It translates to CAISVLGGAGDTQYF.

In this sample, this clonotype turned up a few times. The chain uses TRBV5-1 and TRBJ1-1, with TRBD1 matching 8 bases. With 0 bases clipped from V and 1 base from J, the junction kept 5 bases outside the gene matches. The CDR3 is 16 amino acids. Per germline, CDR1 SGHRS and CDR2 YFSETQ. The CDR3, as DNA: TGCGCCAGCAGCTTGGGGCAGGGGGCGGGGAACACTGAAGCTTTCTTT. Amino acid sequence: CASSLGQGAGNTEAFF.

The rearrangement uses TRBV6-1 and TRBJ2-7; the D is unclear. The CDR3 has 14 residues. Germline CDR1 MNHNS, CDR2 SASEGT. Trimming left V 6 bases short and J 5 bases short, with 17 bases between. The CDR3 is CASRIRLVGDEQYV. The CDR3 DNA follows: TGTGCCAGCAGAATTAGACTCGTGGGTGACGAGCAGTACGTC.

The chain's CDR3 is CASSPDRGDEQFF. In DNA form, the CDR3 reads TGTGCCAGCAGCCCCGACCGGGGGGACGAGCAGTTCTTC. V and J are TRBV12-3 or TRBV12-4 and TRBJ2-1, with 7 bases identical to TRBD2. The V and J ends lost 6 bases and 10 bases, in that order; junction bases with no gene match: 9. The CDR3 has 13 amino acids.

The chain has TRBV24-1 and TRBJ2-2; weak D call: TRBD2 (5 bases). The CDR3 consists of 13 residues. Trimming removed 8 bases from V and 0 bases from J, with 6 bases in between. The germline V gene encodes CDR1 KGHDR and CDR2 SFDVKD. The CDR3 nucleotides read TGTGCCACCAACGGGGCGAACACCGGGGAGCTGTTTTTT. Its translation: CATNGANTGELFF.

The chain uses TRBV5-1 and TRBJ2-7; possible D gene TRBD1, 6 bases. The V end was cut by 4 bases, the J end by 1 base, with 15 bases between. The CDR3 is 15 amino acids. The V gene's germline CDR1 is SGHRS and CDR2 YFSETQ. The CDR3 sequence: CASSRSTGPSYEQYF. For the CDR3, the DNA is TGCGCCAGCAGCCGCTCAACAGGGCCGTCCTACGAGCAGTACTTC.

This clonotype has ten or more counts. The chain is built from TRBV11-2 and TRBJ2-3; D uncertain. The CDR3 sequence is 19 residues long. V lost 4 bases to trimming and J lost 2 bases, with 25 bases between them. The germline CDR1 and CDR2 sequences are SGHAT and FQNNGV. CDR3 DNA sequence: TGTGCCAGCAGCTCCCTCTACTCGGACCTGAGTTGGGACACAGATACGCAGTATTTT. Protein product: CASSSLYSDLSWDTDTQYF.

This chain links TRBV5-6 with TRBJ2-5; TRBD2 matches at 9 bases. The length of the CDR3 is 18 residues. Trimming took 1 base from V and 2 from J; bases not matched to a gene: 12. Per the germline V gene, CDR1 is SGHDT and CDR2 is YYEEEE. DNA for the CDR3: TGTGCCAGCAGCTTGATTGGGGGGACTAGCTTGATTCAAGAGACCCAGTACTTC. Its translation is CASSLIGGTSLIQETQYF.

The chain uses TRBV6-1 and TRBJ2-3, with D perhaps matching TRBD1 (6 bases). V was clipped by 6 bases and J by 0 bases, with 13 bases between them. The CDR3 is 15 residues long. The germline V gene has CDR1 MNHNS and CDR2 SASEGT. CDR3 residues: CASRPSDSSTDTQYF. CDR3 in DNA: TGTGCCAGCAGACCATCGGACAGTAGCACAGATACGCAGTATTTT.

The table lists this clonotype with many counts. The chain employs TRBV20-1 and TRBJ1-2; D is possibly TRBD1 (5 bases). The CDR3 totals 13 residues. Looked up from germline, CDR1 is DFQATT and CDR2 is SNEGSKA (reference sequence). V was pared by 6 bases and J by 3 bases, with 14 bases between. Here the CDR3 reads CSARTPTDYGYTF. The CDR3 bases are TGCAGTGCGCGGACACCGACGGACTATGGCTACACCTTC.